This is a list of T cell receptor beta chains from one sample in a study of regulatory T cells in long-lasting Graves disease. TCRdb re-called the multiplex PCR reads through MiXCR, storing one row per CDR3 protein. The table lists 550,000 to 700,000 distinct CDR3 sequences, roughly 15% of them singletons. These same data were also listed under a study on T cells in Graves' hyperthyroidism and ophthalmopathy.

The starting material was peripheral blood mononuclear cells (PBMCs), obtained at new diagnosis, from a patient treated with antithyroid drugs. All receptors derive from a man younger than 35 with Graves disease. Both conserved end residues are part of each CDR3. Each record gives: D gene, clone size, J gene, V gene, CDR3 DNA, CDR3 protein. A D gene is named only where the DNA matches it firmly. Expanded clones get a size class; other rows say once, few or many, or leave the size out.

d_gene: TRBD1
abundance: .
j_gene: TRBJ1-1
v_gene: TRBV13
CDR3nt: TGTGCCAGCAGCAAACGACAGGGCCGGGACACTGAAGCTTTCTTT
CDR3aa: CASSKRQGRDTEAFF

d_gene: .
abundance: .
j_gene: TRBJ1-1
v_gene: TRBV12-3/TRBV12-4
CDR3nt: TGTGCCAGCAGTCCCTCGGCCCCTCGAGCTTTCTTT
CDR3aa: CASSPSAPRAFF

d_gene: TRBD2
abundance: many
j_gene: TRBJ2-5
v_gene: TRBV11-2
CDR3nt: TGTGCCAGCAACCTAGAGCTAGCGGGAGAGACCCAGTACTTC
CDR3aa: CASNLELAGETQYF

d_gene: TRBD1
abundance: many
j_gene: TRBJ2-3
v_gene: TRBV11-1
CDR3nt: TGTGCCAGCAGCCACCCGACAGGGCCGAAAGATACGCAGTATTTT
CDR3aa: CASSHPTGPKDTQYF

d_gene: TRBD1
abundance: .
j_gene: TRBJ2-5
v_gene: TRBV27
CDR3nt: TGTGCCAGCAGCAAACCGGGACAGGGAGGCGAGACCCAGTACTTC
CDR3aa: CASSKPGQGGETQYF

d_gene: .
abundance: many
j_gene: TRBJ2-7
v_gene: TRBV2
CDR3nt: TGTGCCAGCAGGGGCAGAACCTACGAGCAGTACTTC
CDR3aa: CASRGRTYEQYF

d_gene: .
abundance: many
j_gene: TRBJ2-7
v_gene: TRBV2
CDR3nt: TGTGCCAGCACCTCGGACAGAGACTACGAGCAGTACTTC
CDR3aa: CASTSDRDYEQYF

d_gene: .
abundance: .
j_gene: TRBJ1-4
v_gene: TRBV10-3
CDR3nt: TGTGCCATCAGTGACAGGGTTTATGAAAAACTGTTTTTT
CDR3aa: CAISDRVYEKLFF

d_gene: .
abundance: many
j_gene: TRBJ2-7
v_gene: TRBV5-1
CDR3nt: TGCGCCAGCAGCTTGGACGGGAGCCCCTACGAGCAGTACTTC
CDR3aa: CASSLDGSPYEQYF

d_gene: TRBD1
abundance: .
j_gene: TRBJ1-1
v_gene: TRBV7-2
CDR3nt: TGTGCCAGCAGCTCCTGGACAGGGCCGACGAACACTGAAGCTTTCTTT
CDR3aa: CASSSWTGPTNTEAFF

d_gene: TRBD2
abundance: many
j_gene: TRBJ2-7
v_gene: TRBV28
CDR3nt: TGTGCCAGCAGTTTCCTTAGCGGGCAGCGCTACGAGCAGTACTTC
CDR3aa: CASSFLSGQRYEQYF

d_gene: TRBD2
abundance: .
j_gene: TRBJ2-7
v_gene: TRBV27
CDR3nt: TGTGCCAGCAGTTTAAGGGGGGCGGCGGGAGGGAGCGAGCAGTACTTC
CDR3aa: CASSLRGAAGGSEQYF

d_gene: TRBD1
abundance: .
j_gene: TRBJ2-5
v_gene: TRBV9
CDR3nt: TGTGCCAGCAGGGCGGGACAGGGCGGTCAAGAGACCCAGTACTTC
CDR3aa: CASRAGQGGQETQYF

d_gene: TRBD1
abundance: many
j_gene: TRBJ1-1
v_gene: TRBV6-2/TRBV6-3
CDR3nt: TGTGCCAGCTATGAGGGGGCGAGCACTGAAGCTTTCTTT
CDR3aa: CASYEGASTEAFF

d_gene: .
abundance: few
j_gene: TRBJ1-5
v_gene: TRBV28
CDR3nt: TGTGCCAGCAGTTTGGTTAGGGTTTTGGGCAATCAGCCCCAGCATTTT
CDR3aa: CASSLVRVLGNQPQHF

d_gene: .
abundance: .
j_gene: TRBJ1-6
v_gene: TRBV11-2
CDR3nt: TGTGCCAGCAGGATTAGTTCCTATAATTCACCCCTCCACTTT
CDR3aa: CASRISSYNSPLHF

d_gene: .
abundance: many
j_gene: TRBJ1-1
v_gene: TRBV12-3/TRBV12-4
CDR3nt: TGTGCCAGCAGTCCCGGGGGAGGCACTGAAGCTTTCTTT
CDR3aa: CASSPGGGTEAFF

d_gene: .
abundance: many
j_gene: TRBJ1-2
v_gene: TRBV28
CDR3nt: TGTGCCAGCAGTTTAGTGTTAGCTAACTATGGCTACACCTTC
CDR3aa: CASSLVLANYGYTF

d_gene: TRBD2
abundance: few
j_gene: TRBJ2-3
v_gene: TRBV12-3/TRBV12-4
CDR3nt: TGTGCCAGCAGTTTGATAGCGGGAGGGGGCACAGATACGCAGTATTTT
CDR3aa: CASSLIAGGGTDTQYF

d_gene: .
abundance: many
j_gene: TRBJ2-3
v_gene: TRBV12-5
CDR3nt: TGTGCTAGTGGTTTGGGACTAGAGACAGATACGCAGTATTTT
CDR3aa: CASGLGLETDTQYF

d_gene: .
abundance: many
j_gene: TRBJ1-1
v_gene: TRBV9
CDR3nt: TGTGCCAGCACCTCGGCCACGAACACTGAAGCTTTCTTT
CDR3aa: CASTSATNTEAFF

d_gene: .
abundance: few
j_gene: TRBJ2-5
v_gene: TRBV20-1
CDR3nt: TGCAGTGCTAATTATGGGGACCAAGAGACCCAGTACTTC
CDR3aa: CSANYGDQETQYF

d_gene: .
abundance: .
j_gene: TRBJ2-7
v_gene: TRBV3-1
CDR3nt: TGTGCCAGCAGCCAAGCTAACGGGAGGCAGTACTTC
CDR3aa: CASSQANGRQYF

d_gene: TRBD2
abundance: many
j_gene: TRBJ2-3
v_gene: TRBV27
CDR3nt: TGTGCCAGCAGTCCCCTCGGCGGGAGGGTAGCAGATACGCAGTATTTT
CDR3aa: CASSPLGGRVADTQYF

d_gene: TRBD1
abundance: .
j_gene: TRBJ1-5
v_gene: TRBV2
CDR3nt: TGTGCCAGCGGACCCGGGACAGACGCAAGGCCCCAGCATTTT
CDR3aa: CASGPGTDARPQHF

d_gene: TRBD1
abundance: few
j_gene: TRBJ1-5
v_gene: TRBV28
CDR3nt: TGTGCCAGCAGTAACGGACAGGGGGCAATTCAGCCCCAGCATTTT
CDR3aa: CASSNGQGAIQPQHF

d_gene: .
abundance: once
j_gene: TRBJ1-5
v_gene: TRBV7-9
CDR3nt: TGTGCCAGCAGCGTGAGGGACGGGGGGCCCCAGCATTTT
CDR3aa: CASSVRDGGPQHF

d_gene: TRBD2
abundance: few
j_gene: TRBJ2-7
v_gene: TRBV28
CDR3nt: TGTGCCAGCAGGCCACGAAGCGGGGGGAACTCCTACGAGCAGTACTTC
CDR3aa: CASRPRSGGNSYEQYF

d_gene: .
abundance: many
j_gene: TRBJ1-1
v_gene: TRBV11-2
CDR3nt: TGTGCCAGCAGCTCCCACAGGAGCCTGAACACTGAAGCTTTCTTT
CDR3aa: CASSSHRSLNTEAFF

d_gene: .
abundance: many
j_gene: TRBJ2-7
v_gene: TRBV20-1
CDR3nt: TGCAGTGCTAGAGATATACCGGGTAGGCCAGCCTACGAGCAGTACTTC
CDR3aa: CSARDIPGRPAYEQYF

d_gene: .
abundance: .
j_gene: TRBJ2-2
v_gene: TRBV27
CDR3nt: TGTGCCAGCAGTTTATCGATGGAGGGGCCGGCCACCGGGGAGCTGTTTTTT
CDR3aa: CASSLSMEGPATGELFF